The next 15 T cell receptor beta chains were all read from a single sample in a study of T cell changes during pregnancy in multiple sclerosis. The table came from immunoSEQ multiplex PCR; TCRdb's copy has only in-frame clones and leaves some out. The table lists around 85,000 clones, 90% to 95% of them singletons, with 3.5% in the top ten. The source material was PBMCs, sampled in the first trimester of pregnancy. The receptors were sampled from a female donor in good health, serving as a control in a pregnancy study. Some clones in this sample may be carry-over from other donors' samples.

This clone appeared once. The chain combines TRBV6-1 with TRBJ2-2; D is unresolved. The germline V gene encodes CDR1 MNHNS and CDR2 SASEGT. Trimming shortened V by 4 bases and J by 0 bases, and 12 bases separated the two germline ends. This CDR3 is 16 amino acids long. In DNA, the CDR3 is TGTGCCAGCAGTGCCCTGGGCCCGACGAACACCGGGGAGCTGTTTTTT. It specifies CASSALGPTNTGELFF.

V usage is TRBV4-1 and J usage is TRBJ2-4, with 10 bases aligning to TRBD2. The CDR3 spans 21 residues. J lost 1 base, V lost 4 bases, and 19 bases had no gene match. Per the germline V gene, CDR1 is MGHRA and CDR2 is YSYEKL. The DNA for the CDR3 is TGCGCCAGCAGCCTCGTGGGCCCCCCGCTAGCGGGGGCCCCTGCCAAAAACATTCAGTACTTC. It codes for CASSLVGPPLAGAPAKNIQYF.

This clone occurred once. The CDR3: CAIRSRDSNNEQFF. The DNA for the CDR3 is TGTGCCATCAGGAGCCGGGACAGCAACAATGAGCAGTTCTTC. V and J are TRBV10-3 and TRBJ2-1, with 7 positions matching TRBD1. V lost 6 bases and J lost 5; bases outside the gene matches: 7. Looked up from germline, CDR1 is ENHRY and CDR2 is SYGVKD. The length of the CDR3 is 14 residues.

This clone was counted only a few times. The rearrangement uses TRBV18 and TRBJ2-1; D perhaps matches TRBD2 (6 bases). Trimming left V 2 bases short and J 1 base short, with 12 bases between. Germline CDR1 KGHSH, CDR2 LQKENI. The CDR3 contains 16 residues. CDR3 nucleotide sequence: TGTGCCAGCTCACCATCGGTCGGGAGTTCCTACAATGAGCAGTTCTTC. Translated: CASSPSVGSSYNEQFF.

CDR3 in DNA: TGTGCCAGCAGCACTCGAGGGACTAGCGGGGGGGCCCCAGATACGCAGTATTTT. It is translated as CASSTRGTSGGAPDTQYF. The rearrangement links TRBV7-8 to TRBJ2-3, with TRBD2 identical over 16 bases. Losses at the gene ends were 5 bases for V and 4 bases for J; bases not matched to a gene: 9. The CDR3 has 18 amino acids. Germline values: CDR1 SGHVS, CDR2 FQNEAQ.

V is TRBV6-5 and J is TRBJ1-3; D remains unclear. The CDR3 length is 15 residues. The germline V gene has CDR1 MNHEY and CDR2 SVGAGI. Trimming left V 4 bases short and J 0 bases short, with 10 bases between. The CDR3 nucleotides read TGTGCCAGCAGTTCAGACTCCTTCTCTGGAAACACCATATATTTT. It is translated as CASSSDSFSGNTIYF.

This clone turned up a few times. This chain connects TRBV9 to TRBJ1-5; possibly TRBD1 for D (5 bases). The germline gives CDR1 SGDLS, CDR2 YYNGEE. This CDR3 contains 14 residues. V was shortened by 3 bases and J by 7 bases, with 14 bases between the two germline ends. The CDR3 DNA is TGTGCCAGCAGCGGGGGGAACGGGGGACAGCCCCAGCATTTT. Translating gives CASSGGNGGQPQHF. The whole variable domain, filled in from reference TRBV9 and TRBJ1-5, reads DSGVTQTPKHLITATGQRVTLRCSPRSGDLSVYWYQQSLDQGLQFLIQYYNGEERAKGNILERFSAQQFPDLHSELNLSSLELGDSALYFCASSGGNGGQPQHFGDGTRLSIL.

This clone was seen only once. The chain uses TRBV5-1 and TRBJ1-1; maybe TRBD1 (5 bases). The CDR3 length is 14 residues. The V end was cut by 0 bases, the J end by 4 bases, with 10 bases between. The germline V gene has CDR1 SGHRS and CDR2 YFSETQ. The CDR3 region has the DNA TGCGCCAGCAGCTTGGACCAGGGCAGCACTGAAGCTTTCTTT. Protein sequence: CASSLDQGSTEAFF. The entire variable domain, with the rest obtained from reference TRBV5-1 and TRBJ1-1, is as follows: KAGVTQTPRYLIKTRGQQVTLSCSPISGHRSVSWYQQTPGQGLQFLFEYFSETQRNKGNFPGRFSGRQFSNSRSEMNVSTLELGDSALYLCASSLDQGSTEAFFGQGTRLTVV.

CDR3 nucleotide sequence: TGTGCCAGTACCAAAAGCAATCAGCCCCAGCATTTT. This codes for CASTKSNQPQHF. The V call is TRBV19, the J call TRBJ1-5; D not resolved. CDR3 length: 12 amino acids. Per the germline V gene, CDR1 is LNHDA and CDR2 is SQIVND (reference sequence). V lost 7 bases, J lost 1 base, and 5 bases lay in between.

The V call is TRBV4-2, the J call TRBJ1-2; unclear D gene. Germline CDR1 is LGHNA and CDR2 is YNFKEQ. The V and J ends lost 0 bases and 1 base respectively, with 15 bases between them. CDR3 length: 17 amino acids. The chain's CDR3 is CASSQDVTASFNYGYTF. The CDR3 coding sequence is TGTGCCAGCAGCCAAGATGTGACCGCTAGTTTTAACTATGGCTACACCTTC.

This clone has a handful of counts. The CDR3, as DNA: TGTGCCATCAGTGAGATCAAACAAGGAGGGCATGGCTACACCTTC. This translates into CAISEIKQGGHGYTF. The genes are TRBV10-3 and TRBJ1-2, with no clear D. The CDR3 is 15 amino acids. Trimming removed 2 bases from V and 6 bases from J, with 16 bases in between. The V gene's germline CDR1 is ENHRY and CDR2 SYGVKD.

The CDR3 spells CASREGGETQYF. Written as DNA, the CDR3 is TGTGCCAGCAGGGAAGGGGGTGAGACCCAGTACTTC. J is TRBJ2-5 and V is TRBV7-9; D is perhaps TRBD1 (6 bases). The germline CDR1 and CDR2 sequences are SEHNR and FQNEAQ (reference sequence). The V gene lost 6 bases and the J gene lost 5 bases, with 10 bases spanning the gap. This CDR3 spans 12 amino acids.

This chain links TRBV7-9 with TRBJ1-5, with a tentative D call TRBD1 (5 bases). The V end was cut by 5 bases, the J end by 4 bases, with 9 bases between. This CDR3 has 13 amino acids. Germline V CDR1 and CDR2: SEHNR, FQNEAQ (reference sequence). The CDR3 coding sequence is TGTGCCAGCAGCCCCACAGGAAATCAGCCCCAGCATTTT. Translating gives CASSPTGNQPQHF.

The chain combines TRBV7-9 with TRBJ1-2; 8 bases are shared with TRBD1. The CDR3 runs 14 residues. Germline values: CDR1 SEHNR, CDR2 FQNEAQ (reference sequence). J gave up 4 bases and V 4 bases, and 5 bases lay outside the gene matches. In DNA form, the CDR3 reads TGTGCCAGCAGCTCAGGGGGCGCAGGCTATGGCTACACCTTC. Amino acid sequence: CASSSGGAGYGYTF.

The chain uses TRBV28 and TRBJ2-7; 7 bases line up with TRBD2. The CDR3 spans 12 residues. Germline assignment: CDR1 MDHEN and CDR2 SYDVKM. Unmatched junction bases numbered 2, after V lost 3 bases and J lost 6 bases. CDR3 nucleotide sequence: TGTGCCAGCAGTTTTACGGGGGGCGAGCAGTACTTC. This translates into CASSFTGGEQYF.